Reported below is one T cell receptor beta chain. The source of the sample is a study of lymphopenia after photon versus proton radiotherapy. Germline V CDR1 and CDR2: MNHEY, SVGAGI. J was trimmed by 7 bases and V by 6 bases; bases with no gene match: 11. The CDR3 consists of 15 residues. Only in-frame clones appear in the TCRdb table, and some are missing; sequencing was by immunoSEQ multiplex PCR. Found here are roughly 63,000 clones, around 85% of them singletons; the top ten hold about 1.9%. This chain uses TRBV6-5 with TRBJ2-1, with 8 bases identical to TRBD2. This TCR derives from a man in his 60s with pancreatic cancer. The sample in question was peripheral blood, obtained from a patient treated with proton-based radiotherapy. The CDR3 region is CASRPPGLGSNEQFF. CDR3 coding DNA: TGTGCCAGCAGGCCACCGGGACTAGGGTCGAATGAGCAGTTCTTC.